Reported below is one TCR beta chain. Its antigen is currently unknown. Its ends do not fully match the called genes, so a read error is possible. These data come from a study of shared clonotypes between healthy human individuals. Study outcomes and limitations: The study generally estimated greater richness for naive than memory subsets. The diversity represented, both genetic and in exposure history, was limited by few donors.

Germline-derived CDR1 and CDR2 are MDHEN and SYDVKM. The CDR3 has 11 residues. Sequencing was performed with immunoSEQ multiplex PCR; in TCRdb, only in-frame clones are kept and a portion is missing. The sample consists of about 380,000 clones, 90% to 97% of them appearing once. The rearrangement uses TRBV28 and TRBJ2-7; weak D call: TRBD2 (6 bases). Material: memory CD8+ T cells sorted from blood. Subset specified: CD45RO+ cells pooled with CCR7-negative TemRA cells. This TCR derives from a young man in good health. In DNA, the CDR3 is TGTGCCAGCAGTTTTAAAAGGGACTTAAACTTC. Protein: CASSFKRDLNF.